This T cell receptor beta chain was found in a study of T cell responses to AZD1222 COVID-19 vaccine. Broader study findings: Close to half of all spike-specific TCRs reportedly target regions of the variants that are unmutated. Once two AZD1222 doses were given, Spike-specific TCR breadth and depth went up.

Regarding this clone: Its target is unknown.

J lost 5 bases, V lost 4 bases, and 6 bases had no gene match. This CDR3 is built from 15 residues. The V gene's germline CDR1 is ENHRY and CDR2 SYGVKD. Generated by immunoSEQ multiplex PCR, the TCRdb table keeps only in-frame clones and is missing some. The sample has 180,000 or so clones, approximately 94% seen once. This clonotype was obtained from an adult in good health. Specimen: peripheral blood, collected on day 0 of AZD1222 vaccination. The gene calls are TRBV10-3 and TRBJ1-5; TRBD1 aligns across 9 bases. CDR3 region: CAISVTGGIDQPQHF. CDR3 in DNA: TGTGCCATCAGTGTGACAGGGGGTATAGATCAGCCCCAGCATTTT.